This T cell receptor beta chain was sequenced during a study of T-cell reconstitution after alpha-beta-depleted transplantation in children. On this clonotype: No antigen is known for it.

General study points: The study reportedly traced alpha-beta T cells about two months after transplant to several hundred expanded graft clones. The main origin of T-cell counts and diversity one year after transplant was newly produced T cells.

Preparation of the TCRbeta library was carried out with unique molecular identifiers. Each CDR3 protein is one row after TCRdb ran MiXCR on the PCR reads. Of approximately 630,000 distinct CDR3 sequences listed, around 13% were seen once; the top ten hold around 0.8%. The CDR3 is 14 amino acids. V lost 5 bases to trimming and J lost 10 bases; unmatched junction nucleotides: 10. The chain couples TRBV12-3 or TRBV12-4 to TRBJ1-4; 7 nucleotides align to TRBD1. Sequenced material: PBMCs, taken before TCRalphabeta/CD19-depleted stem cell transplant. The receptor comes from a girl aged 2 to 10 with congenital amegakaryocytic thrombocytopenia, due to receive a stem cell transplant. The CDR3: CASSPQGGEGKLFF. The CDR3 nucleotides are TGTGCCAGCAGTCCTCAGGGGGGAGAGGGAAAACTGTTTTTT.